The rows below give T cell receptor beta chains drawn from one sample of a study of blood T cell repertoires in COVID-19. Measured with immunoSEQ multiplex PCR; TCRdb has only the in-frame clones, and not every one. This table has more than 95,000 clones, around 90% appearing once. Sequenced sample: peripheral blood. The receptors stem from a human donor in a cohort sampled during active COVID-19. CDR3s include the opening cysteine and the closing phenylalanine or tryptophan. D genes are given only for firm matches. Rows may omit the clone size; those that give it use once, few, many or a size class.

V gene	clone size	CDR3 length	D gene	J gene	CDR3 protein	CDR3 DNA
TRBV3-1/TRBV3-2	NA	17	NA	TRBJ2-7	CASSPTPRTAHYYEQYF	TGTGCCAGCAGCCCCACCCCCCGGACAGCCCACTACTACGAGCAGTACTTC
TRBV19	NA	15	TRBD2	TRBJ2-1	CASTIGTSRGNEQFF	TGTGCCAGTACCATCGGGACTAGCAGGGGGAATGAGCAGTTCTTC
TRBV6-5	NA	15	TRBD2	TRBJ2-7	CASSRTSGGDYEQYF	TGTGCCAGCAGTCGGACTAGCGGGGGGGATTACGAGCAGTACTTC
TRBV12-3/TRBV12-4	NA	13	NA	TRBJ1-2	CASSFQGTGGYTF	TGTGCCAGCAGTTTCCAGGGGACGGGAGGCTACACCTTC
TRBV2	NA	14	NA	TRBJ1-1	CASRGIQGNTEAFF	TGTGCCAGCAGGGGAATCCAGGGGAACACTGAAGCTTTCTTT
TRBV6-5	few	15	TRBD1	TRBJ1-6	CASSRTGVGDSPLHF	TGTGCCAGCAGCCGAACAGGGGTTGGTGATTCACCCCTCCACTTT
TRBV28	NA	14	TRBD1	TRBJ2-7	CASSGTDVNYEQYF	TGTGCCAGCAGTGGGACAGACGTTAACTACGAGCAGTACTTC
TRBV7-2	NA	15	NA	TRBJ1-1	CASSLAGVVDTEAFF	TGTGCCAGCAGCTTAGCAGGGGTAGTGGACACTGAAGCTTTCTTT
TRBV5-8	NA	14	NA	TRBJ1-2	CASTQTGANYGYTF	TGTGCCAGCACCCAGACAGGAGCTAACTATGGCTACACCTTC
TRBV9	NA	17	TRBD1	TRBJ2-1	CASSAAWDRGRNNEQFF	TGTGCCAGCAGCGCTGCCTGGGACAGGGGAAGGAACAATGAGCAGTTCTTC
TRBV7-8	NA	13	NA	TRBJ2-1	CASSTDSYNEQFF	TGTGCCAGCAGCACGGACAGCTACAATGAGCAGTTCTTC
TRBV4-3	NA	14	NA	TRBJ1-2	CASSQEAGERGYTF	TGCGCCAGCAGCCAAGAGGCAGGGGAGCGTGGCTACACCTTC
TRBV7-9	NA	16	NA	TRBJ1-4	CASSLRGARANEKLFF	TGTGCCAGCAGCTTACGGGGGGCGCGGGCTAATGAAAAACTGTTTTTT
TRBV28	once	17	TRBD2	TRBJ2-2	CASSASGGYANTGELFF	TGTGCCAGCAGCGCTAGCGGGGGGTACGCGAACACCGGGGAGCTGTTTTTT
TRBV10-2	NA	15	TRBD2	TRBJ2-5	CASGEGSGRWETQYF	TGCGCCAGCGGGGAGGGAAGCGGGAGATGGGAGACCCAGTACTTC
TRBV6-2/TRBV6-3	NA	13	NA	TRBJ1-1	CASSYSRNTEAFF	TGTGCCAGCAGTTACTCGAGAAACACTGAAGCTTTCTTT
TRBV9	NA	17	NA	TRBJ2-5	CASSPSPPVVAQETQYF	TGTGCCAGCAGCCCCTCCCCCCCAGTCGTGGCCCAAGAGACCCAGTACTTC
TRBV5-4	NA	15	TRBD2	TRBJ2-1	CASSLGTSGSDEQFF	TGTGCCAGCAGCCTTGGAACTAGCGGCAGCGATGAGCAGTTCTTC
TRBV9	NA	14	TRBD1	TRBJ2-1	CASSVGTGTGEQFF	TGTGCCAGCAGCGTTGGGACAGGGACAGGAGAGCAGTTCTTC
TRBV4-3	NA	16	NA	TRBJ2-7	CASSQGGWLLTYEQYF	TGCGCCAGCAGCCAAGGGGGCTGGCTATTGACCTACGAGCAGTACTTC
TRBV28	few	13	NA	TRBJ1-4	CASSLGGEEKLFF	TGTGCCAGCAGTTTAGGGGGGGAAGAAAAACTGTTTTTT
TRBV3-1/TRBV3-2	once	13	NA	TRBJ2-7	CASSGSGTYEQYF	TGTGCCAGCAGTGGTAGCGGAACGTACGAGCAGTACTTC
TRBV18	NA	18	TRBD2	TRBJ2-1	CASSPRDYAGGPRNEQFF	TGTGCCAGCTCACCAAGGGACTATGCGGGGGGGCCTCGGAATGAGCAGTTCTTC
TRBV19	NA	14	TRBD1	TRBJ2-1	CASSPGTGFNEQFF	TGTGCCAGTAGCCCAGGGACAGGTTTCAATGAGCAGTTCTTC
TRBV2	few	13	NA	TRBJ1-1	CASRGSTNTEAFF	TGTGCCAGCAGGGGCTCCACTAACACTGAAGCTTTCTTT
TRBV12-5	NA	17	TRBD2	TRBJ2-7	CASGLVLAGGLNHEQYF	TGTGCTAGTGGTTTGGTACTAGCGGGAGGGCTAAACCACGAGCAGTACTTC
TRBV5-5	NA	14	NA	TRBJ2-7	CASSLGGRVYEQYF	TGTGCCAGCAGCTTGGGGGGCAGGGTCTACGAGCAGTACTTC
TRBV5-8	NA	14	NA	TRBJ1-6	CASRTGRENSPLHF	TGTGCCAGCCGGACTGGCAGAGAGAATTCACCCCTCCACTTT
TRBV29-1	once	12	NA	TRBJ1-2	CSVGDSNYGYTF	TGCAGCGTTGGCGACAGCAACTATGGCTACACCTTC
TRBV18	few	14	NA	TRBJ1-5	CASSPAGSGQPQHF	TGTGCCAGCTCACCGGCCGGGTCTGGTCAGCCCCAGCATTTT
TRBV7-2	NA	14	TRBD2	TRBJ2-7	CASSPGVAGGEQYF	TGTGCCAGCAGCCCCGGAGTAGCGGGGGGCGAGCAGTACTTC
TRBV6-2/TRBV6-3	few	14	TRBD1	TRBJ1-1	CASSPGGADTEAFF	TGTGCCAGCAGCCCAGGGGGCGCGGACACTGAAGCTTTCTTT
TRBV6-1	NA	12	NA	TRBJ2-5	CASSDNQETQYF	TGTGCCAGCAGTGATAACCAAGAGACCCAGTACTTC
TRBV2	NA	15	NA	TRBJ1-6	CASSELTSYNSPLHF	TGTGCCAGCAGTGAACTAACCTCCTATAATTCACCCCTCCACTTT
TRBV2	few	14	NA	TRBJ1-1	CASNRDTLNTEAFF	TGTGCCAGCAATCGGGACACCCTGAACACTGAAGCTTTCTTT
TRBV6-2/TRBV6-3	NA	16	NA	TRBJ2-7	CASSYSEQGKRYQQYF	TGTGCCAGCAGTTACTCGGAGCAGGGTAAGCGATACCAGCAGTACTTC
TRBV19	NA	14	NA	TRBJ2-3	CASSYVLFTDTQYF	TGTGCCAGTAGTTATGTTCTCTTCACAGATACGCAGTATTTT
TRBV7-2	NA	16	NA	TRBJ1-1	CASSPKVLRVNTEAFF	TGTGCCAGCAGCCCAAAAGTGCTTCGGGTGAACACTGAAGCTTTCTTT
TRBV6-4	NA	14	NA	TRBJ2-7	CASRGGEGTYEQYF	TGTGCCAGCAGAGGGGGGGAGGGTACCTACGAGCAGTACTTC
TRBV19	NA	16	TRBD2	TRBJ2-7	CATSSGTSGRVYEQYF	TGTGCCACTTCCTCCGGGACTAGCGGGAGGGTATACGAGCAGTACTTC
TRBV5-1	NA	16	NA	TRBJ1-1	CASSLEAAQGGTEAFF	TGCGCCAGCAGCTTGGAGGCGGCACAGGGAGGGACTGAAGCTTTCTTT
TRBV6-1	NA	14	NA	TRBJ1-2	CASSEREGRNGYTF	TGTGCCAGCAGTGAAAGGGAGGGGAGGAATGGCTACACCTTC
TRBV19	NA	16	NA	TRBJ2-4	CASSIGQTLAKNIQYF	TGTGCCAGTAGTATCGGACAGACTCTAGCCAAAAACATTCAGTACTTC
TRBV28	NA	11	NA	TRBJ1-1	CATTSGGEAFF	TGTGCGACAACTTCGGGGGGCGAAGCTTTCTTT
TRBV30	once	20	TRBD2	TRBJ2-7	CAWSGARTSGGLKLSYEQYF	TGTGCCTGGAGCGGGGCCAGGACTAGCGGGGGGTTAAAGCTCTCCTACGAGCAGTACTTC
TRBV4-2	few	13	TRBD2	TRBJ2-1	CASSQERTSPKFF	TGTGCCAGCAGCCAAGAGCGGACTAGTCCCAAGTTCTTC
TRBV28	NA	14	NA	TRBJ2-2	CANPFAENTGELFF	TGTGCCAACCCTTTTGCGGAAAACACCGGGGAGCTGTTTTTT
TRBV19	NA	17	TRBD1	TRBJ1-5	CASTGTGGSKGNQPQHF	TGTGCCAGTACCGGGACAGGGGGCAGCAAGGGCAATCAGCCCCAGCATTTT
TRBV5-4	NA	15	NA	TRBJ2-7	CASSLSGIVAYEQYF	TGTGCCAGCAGCTTGTCAGGGATCGTAGCCTACGAGCAGTACTTC
TRBV19	NA	13	NA	TRBJ1-5	CASSWPNNQPQHF	TGTGCCAGTAGCTGGCCAAACAATCAGCCCCAGCATTTT
TRBV6-1	once	14	NA	TRBJ1-5	CASSEGARGQPQHF	TGTGCCAGCAGTGAAGGAGCAAGGGGTCAGCCCCAGCATTTT
TRBV11-3	NA	15	TRBD1	TRBJ2-7	CASRSRGRKSGEQYF	TGTGCCAGCAGGTCAAGGGGGCGGAAATCGGGCGAGCAGTACTTC
TRBV6-6	NA	14	TRBD1	TRBJ1-2	CASRHSGQGYGYTF	TGTGCCAGCAGACACTCCGGACAGGGCTATGGCTACACCTTC
TRBV14	NA	18	TRBD1	TRBJ2-6	CASSPLRDRVSGANVLTF	TGTGCCAGCAGCCCCCTTCGGGACAGGGTCTCTGGGGCCAACGTCCTGACTTTC
TRBV19	few	13	NA	TRBJ1-5	CASNDYRDQPQHF	TGTGCCAGTAATGACTACAGGGATCAGCCCCAGCATTTT